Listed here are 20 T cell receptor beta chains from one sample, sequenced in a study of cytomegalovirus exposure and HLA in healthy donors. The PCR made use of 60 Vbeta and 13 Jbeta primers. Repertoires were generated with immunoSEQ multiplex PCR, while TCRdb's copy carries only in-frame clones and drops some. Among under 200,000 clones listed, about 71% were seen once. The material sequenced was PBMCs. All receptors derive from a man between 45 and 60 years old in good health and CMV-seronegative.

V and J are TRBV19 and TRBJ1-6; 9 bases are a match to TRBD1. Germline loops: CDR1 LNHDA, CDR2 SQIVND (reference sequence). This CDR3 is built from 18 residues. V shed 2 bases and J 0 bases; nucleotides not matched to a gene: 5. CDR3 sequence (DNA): TGTGCCAGTAGTATATCGCTGACAGGGGGCTCCTATAATTCACCCCTCCACTTT. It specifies CASSISLTGGSYNSPLHF.

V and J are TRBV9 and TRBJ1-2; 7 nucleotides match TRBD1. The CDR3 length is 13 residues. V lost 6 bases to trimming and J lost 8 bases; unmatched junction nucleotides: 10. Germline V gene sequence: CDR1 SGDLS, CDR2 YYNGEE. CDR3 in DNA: TGTGCCAGCACCCAGGGGGTAGGGTTCGGCTACACCTTC. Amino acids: CASTQGVGFGYTF.

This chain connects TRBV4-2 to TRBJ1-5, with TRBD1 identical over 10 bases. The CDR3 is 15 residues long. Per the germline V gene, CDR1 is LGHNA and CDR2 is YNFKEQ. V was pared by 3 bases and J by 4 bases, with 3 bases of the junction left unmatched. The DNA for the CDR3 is TGTGCCAGCAGCCAGGGACAGGGGAAGAATCAGCCCCAGCATTTT. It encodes CASSQGQGKNQPQHF.

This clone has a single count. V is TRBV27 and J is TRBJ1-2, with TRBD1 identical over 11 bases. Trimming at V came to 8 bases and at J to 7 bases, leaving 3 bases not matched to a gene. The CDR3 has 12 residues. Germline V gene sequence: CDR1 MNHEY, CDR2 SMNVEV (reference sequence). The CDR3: CASGTGGLGYTF. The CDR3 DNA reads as TGTGCCAGCGGGACAGGGGGACTTGGCTACACCTTC.

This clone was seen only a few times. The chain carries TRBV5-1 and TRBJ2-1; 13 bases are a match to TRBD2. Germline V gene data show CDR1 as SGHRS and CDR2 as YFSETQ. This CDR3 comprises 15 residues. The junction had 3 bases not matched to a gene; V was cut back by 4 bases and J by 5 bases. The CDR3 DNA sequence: TGCGCCAGCAGCGGACTAGCGGGGGTTGACAATGAGCAGTTCTTC. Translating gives CASSGLAGVDNEQFF.

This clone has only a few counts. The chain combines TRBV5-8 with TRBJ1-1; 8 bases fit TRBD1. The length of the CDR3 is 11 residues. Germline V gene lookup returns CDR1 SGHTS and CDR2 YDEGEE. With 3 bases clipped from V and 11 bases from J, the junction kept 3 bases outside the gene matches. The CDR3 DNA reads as TGTGCCAGCAGCTCGGACAGGGTGGCTTTCTTT. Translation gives CASSSDRVAFF.

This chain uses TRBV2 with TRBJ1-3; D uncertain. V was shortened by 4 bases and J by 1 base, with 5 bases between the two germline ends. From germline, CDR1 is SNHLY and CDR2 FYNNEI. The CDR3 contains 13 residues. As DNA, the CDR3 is TGTGCCAGCAGTGGGGCGTCTGGAAACACCATATATTTT. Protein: CASSGASGNTIYF.

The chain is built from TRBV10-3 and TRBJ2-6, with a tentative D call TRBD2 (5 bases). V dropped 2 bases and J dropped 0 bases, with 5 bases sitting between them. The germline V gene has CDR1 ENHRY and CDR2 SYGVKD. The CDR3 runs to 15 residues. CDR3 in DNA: TGTGCCATCAGTGAGCGGGGCTCTGGGGCCAACGTCCTGACTTTC. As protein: CAISERGSGANVLTF.

The CDR3 spells CASSPEGAYGYTF. Written as DNA, the CDR3 is TGTGCCAGCTCACCGGAGGGGGCCTATGGCTACACCTTC. This chain uses TRBV18 with TRBJ1-2; TRBD1 matches at 7 bases. Germline V gene lookup returns CDR1 KGHSH and CDR2 LQKENI. The length of the CDR3 is 13 residues. V trimming: 3 bases; J trimming: 4 bases; junction bases outside the gene matches: 2. Looking up the rest from reference TRBV18 and TRBJ1-2 gives the full variable domain: NAGVMQNPRHLVRRRGQEARLRCSPMKGHSHVYWYRQLPEEGLKFMVYLQKENIIDESGMPKERFSAEFPKEGPSILRIQQVVRGDSAAYFCASSPEGAYGYTFGSGTRLTVV.

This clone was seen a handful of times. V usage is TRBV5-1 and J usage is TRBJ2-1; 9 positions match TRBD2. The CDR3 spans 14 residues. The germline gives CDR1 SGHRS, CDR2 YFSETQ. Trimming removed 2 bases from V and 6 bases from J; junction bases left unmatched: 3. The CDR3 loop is CASSFGGGVNEQFF. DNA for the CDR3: TGCGCCAGCAGCTTCGGCGGGGGGGTCAATGAGCAGTTCTTC.

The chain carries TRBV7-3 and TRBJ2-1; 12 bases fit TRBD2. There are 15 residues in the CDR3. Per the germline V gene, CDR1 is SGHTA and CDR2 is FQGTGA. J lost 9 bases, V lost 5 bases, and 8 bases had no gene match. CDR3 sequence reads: CASSTRLAGEGEQFF. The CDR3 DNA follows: TGTGCCAGCAGCACCCGACTAGCGGGGGAGGGTGAGCAGTTCTTC.

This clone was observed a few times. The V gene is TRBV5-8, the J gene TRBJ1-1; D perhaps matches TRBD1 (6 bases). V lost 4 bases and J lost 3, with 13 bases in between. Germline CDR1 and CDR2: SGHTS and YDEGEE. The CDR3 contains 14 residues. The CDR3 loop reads CASSLWGQDTEAFF. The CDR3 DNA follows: TGTGCCAGCAGCCTCTGGGGGCAGGACACTGAAGCTTTCTTT.

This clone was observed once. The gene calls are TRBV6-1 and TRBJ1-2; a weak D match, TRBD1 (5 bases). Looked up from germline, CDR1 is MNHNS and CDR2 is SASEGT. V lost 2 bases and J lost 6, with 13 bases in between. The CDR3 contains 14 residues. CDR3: CASSEPATRDGYTF. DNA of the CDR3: TGTGCCAGCAGTGAACCCGCCACCAGGGATGGCTACACCTTC.

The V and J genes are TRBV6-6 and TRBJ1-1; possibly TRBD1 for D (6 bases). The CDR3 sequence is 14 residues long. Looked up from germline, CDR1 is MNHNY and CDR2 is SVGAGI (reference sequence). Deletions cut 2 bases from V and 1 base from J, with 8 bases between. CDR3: CASSYRGANTEAFF. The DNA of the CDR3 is TGTGCCAGCAGTTACCGGGGGGCGAACACTGAAGCTTTCTTT.

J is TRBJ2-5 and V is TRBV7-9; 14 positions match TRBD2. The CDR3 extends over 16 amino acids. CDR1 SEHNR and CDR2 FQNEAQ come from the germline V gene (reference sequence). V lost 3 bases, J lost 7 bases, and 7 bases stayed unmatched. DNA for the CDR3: TGTGCCAGCAGCTTGACTAGCGGGGGGGACGAGCCGACCCAGTACTTC. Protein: CASSLTSGGDEPTQYF.

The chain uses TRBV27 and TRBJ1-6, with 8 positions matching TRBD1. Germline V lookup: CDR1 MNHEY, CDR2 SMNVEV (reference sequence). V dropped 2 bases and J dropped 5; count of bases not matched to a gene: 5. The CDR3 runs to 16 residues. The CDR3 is CASSLGQGNNNSPLHF. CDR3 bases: TGTGCCAGCAGTTTAGGACAGGGAAATAATAATTCACCCCTCCACTTT.

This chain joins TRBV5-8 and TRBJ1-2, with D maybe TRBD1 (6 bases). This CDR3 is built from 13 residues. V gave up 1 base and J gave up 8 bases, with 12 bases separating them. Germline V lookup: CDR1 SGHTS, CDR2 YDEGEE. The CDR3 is CASSLQGTIGYTF. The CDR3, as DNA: TGTGCCAGCAGCTTGCAGGGGACGATCGGCTACACCTTC.

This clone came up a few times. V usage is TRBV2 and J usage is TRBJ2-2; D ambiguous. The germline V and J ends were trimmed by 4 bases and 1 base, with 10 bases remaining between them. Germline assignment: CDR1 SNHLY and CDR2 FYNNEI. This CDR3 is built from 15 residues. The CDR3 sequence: CASSGVGRNTGELFF. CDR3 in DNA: TGTGCCAGCAGTGGTGTGGGCAGGAACACCGGGGAGCTGTTTTTT. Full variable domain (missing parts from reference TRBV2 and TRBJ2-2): EPEVTQTPSHQVTQMGQEVILRCVPISNHLYFYWYRQILGQKVEFLVSFYNNEISEKSEIFDDQFSVERPDGSNFTLKIRSTKLEDSAMYFCASSGVGRNTGELFFGEGSRLTVL.

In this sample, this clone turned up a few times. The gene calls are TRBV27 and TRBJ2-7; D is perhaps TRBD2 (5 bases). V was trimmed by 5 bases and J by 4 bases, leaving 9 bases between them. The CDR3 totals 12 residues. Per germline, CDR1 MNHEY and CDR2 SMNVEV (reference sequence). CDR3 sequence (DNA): TGTGCCAGCAGTGGGAGTAAGTACGAGCAGTACTTC. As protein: CASSGSKYEQYF.

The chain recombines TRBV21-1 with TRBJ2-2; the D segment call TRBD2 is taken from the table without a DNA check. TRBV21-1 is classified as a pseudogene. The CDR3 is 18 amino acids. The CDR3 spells CASTKNVLAGTNTGELFF. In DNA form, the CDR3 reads TGTGCCAGCACCAAAAATGTACTAGCGGGGACGAACACCGGGGAGCTGTTTTTT.